Each of the 30 T cell receptor beta chains below was sequenced from the same sample in a study of blood T cell repertoires in COVID-19. The data were produced by immunoSEQ multiplex PCR, yet TCRdb's version contains in-frame clones alone and is incomplete. The table shows fewer than 300,000 clones, with 91% occurring only once. The sample comprised peripheral blood. The source is a person between 18 and 30 years old with COVID-19, enrolled during active disease.

V gene TRBV28 combines with J gene TRBJ1-6; D is unclear. Germline V lookup: CDR1 MDHEN, CDR2 SYDVKM. Between the trimmed V and J ends, which lost 6 bases and 7 bases, there was a span of 7 bases. This CDR3 has 12 residues. CDR3 DNA: TGTGCCAGCAGCCTCAGGAATTCACCCCTCCACTTT. This encodes CASSLRNSPLHF.

The chain couples TRBV27 to TRBJ1-2; 8 bases line up with TRBD1. The CDR3 has 15 residues. Germline CDR1 MNHEY, CDR2 SMNVEV (reference sequence). The V and J ends lost 2 bases and 4 bases, in that order; junction bases with no gene match: 6. In DNA, the CDR3 is TGTGCCAGCAGTTTAACCAGGGGGCTCGTCTATGGCTACACCTTC. Its translation is CASSLTRGLVYGYTF.

The rearrangement uses TRBV18 and TRBJ2-7, with 9 bases fitting TRBD2. V shed 3 bases, J shed 2 bases, and the junction held 5 bases outside the gene matches. Germline V lookup: CDR1 KGHSH, CDR2 LQKENI. This CDR3 is 15 amino acids long. The DNA for the CDR3 is TGTGCCAGCTCACCCGCCCCTAGCGGGACCTACGAGCAGTACTTC. This gives the protein CASSPAPSGTYEQYF.

This clone has only one observation. V and J are TRBV5-4 and TRBJ2-2, with TRBD2 as a possible D gene (6 bases). The CDR3 is made up of 16 amino acids. Germline V gene sequence: CDR1 SGHNT, CDR2 YYREEE (reference sequence). Trimming took off 2 bases at V and 2 bases at J, with 13 bases between the two ends. CDR3 nucleotide sequence: TGTGCCAGCAGCTTCGGGGGACCCGCTAACACCGGGGAGCTGTTTTTT. It yields the protein CASSFGGPANTGELFF.

The chain carries TRBV11-2 and TRBJ1-2; perhaps TRBD1 as D (6 bases). Trimming cost V 5 bases and J 8 bases, with 21 bases left between them. The CDR3 consists of 15 residues. Germline loops: CDR1 SGHAT, CDR2 FQNNGV. CDR3 sequence: CASSPLTGTTIGYTF. The CDR3 DNA is TGTGCCAGCAGCCCATTAACCGGGACAACGATCGGCTACACCTTC. The full variable domain, rest sourced from reference TRBV11-2 and TRBJ1-2, is EAGVAQSPRYKIIEKRQSVAFWCNPISGHATLYWYQQILGQGPKLLIQFQNNGVVDDSQLPKDRFSAERLKGVDSTLKIQPAKLEDSAVYLCASSPLTGTTIGYTFGSGTRLTVV.

This sequence joins TRBV4-2 and TRBJ1-1; the D gene is possibly TRBD1 (6 bases). Trimming cost V 5 bases and J 3 bases, with 13 bases left between them. Germline CDR1 reads LGHNA; CDR2 reads YNFKEQ. The CDR3 consists of 14 residues. Here the CDR3 DNA reads TGTGCCAGCAGCGTACACAGGGAGCACACTGAAGCTTTCTTT. As protein: CASSVHREHTEAFF.

The J gene is TRBJ1-2, the V gene TRBV28, with 8 bases matching TRBD1. The CDR3 has 13 amino acids. Germline V CDR1 and CDR2: MDHEN, SYDVKM. Trimming removed 6 bases from V and 11 bases from J; junction bases left unmatched: 11. The CDR3 nucleotides read TGTGCCAGCAGCAGGGACAGGTCCCGGTGGTACACCTTC. Translation: CASSRDRSRWYTF.

The J gene is TRBJ1-4, the V gene TRBV30; D ambiguous. Per the germline V gene, CDR1 is GTSNPN and CDR2 is SVGIG (reference sequence). The V end was cut by 4 bases, the J end by 4 bases, with 4 bases between. The length of the CDR3 is 11 residues. CDR3 DNA: TGTGCCTGGACGGTTAATGAAAAACTGTTTTTT. Translating it yields CAWTVNEKLFF.

This chain connects TRBV7-3 to TRBJ2-1, with 9 positions matching TRBD1. Germline CDR1 and CDR2: SGHTA and FQGTGA. Germline trimming cut 4 bases from V and 3 bases from J; bases unmatched to any gene: 13. There are 18 residues in the CDR3. The CDR3, as DNA: TGTGCCAGCAGCTCTATCACCCTACAGGGGGCTGTCTACAATGAGCAGTTCTTC. This translates into CASSSITLQGAVYNEQFF.

The chain combines TRBV7-2 with TRBJ2-7; the D gene is possibly TRBD1 (6 bases). Germline V gene data show CDR1 as SGHTA and CDR2 as FQGNSA. CDR3 length: 16 residues. V shed 5 bases and J shed 4 bases, with 21 bases lying between them. CDR3 nucleotide sequence: TGTGCCAGCAGCCCACCCTTACGGGACAATCTATACGAGCAGTACTTC. Translating it yields CASSPPLRDNLYEQYF.

The J gene is TRBJ2-1, the V gene TRBV2; 7 bases match TRBD2. V dropped 0 bases and J dropped 6; count of bases not matched to a gene: 5. The CDR3 covers 15 residues. The V gene's germline CDR1 is SNHLY and CDR2 FYNNEI. CDR3 sequence: CASSEAGAGLNEQFF. Written as DNA, the CDR3 is TGTGCCAGCAGTGAAGCGGGAGCGGGGCTCAATGAGCAGTTCTTC.

The chain joins TRBV19 to TRBJ1-5; 9 bases align to TRBD1. Germline trimming cut 4 bases from V and 7 bases from J; bases unmatched to any gene: 5. This CDR3 has 14 amino acids. Germline V gene lookup returns CDR1 LNHDA and CDR2 SQIVND (reference sequence). This chain's CDR3 is CASSTTGGGQPQHF. The CDR3 DNA follows: TGTGCCAGTAGTACTACAGGGGGCGGACAGCCCCAGCATTTT. Combining the CDR3 with reference TRBV19 and TRBJ1-5 gives the whole variable domain DGGITQSPKYLFRKEGQNVTLSCEQNLNHDAMYWYRQDPGQGLRLIYYSQIVNDFQKGDIAEGYSVSREKKESFPLTVTSAQKNPTAFYLCASSTTGGGQPQHFGDGTRLSIL.

The rearrangement links TRBV7-8 to TRBJ2-7; D possibly corresponds to TRBD2 (6 bases). Germline V gives CDR1 SGHVS, CDR2 FQNEAQ. The CDR3 sequence is 14 residues long. V was clipped by 1 base and J by 3 bases, with 10 bases between them. The CDR3 sequence: CASSLGGALYEQYF. CDR3 sequence (DNA): TGTGCCAGCAGCTTAGGCGGGGCCCTCTACGAGCAGTACTTC.

This sequence joins TRBV19 and TRBJ2-2, with TRBD1 identical over 11 bases. Germline V gives CDR1 LNHDA, CDR2 SQIVND (reference sequence). Trimming removed 8 bases from V and 6 bases from J; junction bases left unmatched: 5. The length of the CDR3 is 14 residues. The CDR3 here is CASWGQGVPGELFF. Written as DNA, the CDR3 is TGTGCCAGTTGGGGACAGGGGGTCCCCGGGGAGCTGTTTTTT.

The rearrangement links TRBV5-1 to TRBJ2-5; D is possibly TRBD2 (7 bases). V lost 5 bases to trimming and J lost 1 base, with 15 bases between them. CDR1 is SGHRS, CDR2 YFSETQ, per germline. The CDR3 has 15 residues. The CDR3 sequence is CASRGGASGQETQYF. The DNA for the CDR3 is TGCGCCAGCAGAGGGGGGGCTAGCGGCCAAGAGACCCAGTACTTC.

J is TRBJ2-3 and V is TRBV13; D is perhaps TRBD2 (5 bases). The V and J ends lost 5 bases and 6 bases respectively, with 12 bases between them. The V gene's germline CDR1 is PRHDT and CDR2 FYEKMQ (reference sequence). The CDR3 contains 13 residues. In DNA form, the CDR3 reads TGTGCCAGCAGCGGACGAGGGTGGGATACGCAGTATTTT. Translation gives CASSGRGWDTQYF.

V gene TRBV28 combines with J gene TRBJ2-7; TRBD1 is a possible D gene (6 bases). Germline V gene data show CDR1 as MDHEN and CDR2 as SYDVKM. The V end was cut by 7 bases, the J end by 5 bases, with 12 bases between. The CDR3 has 12 residues. CDR3 sequence: CASTPQGDEQYF. The CDR3 DNA is TGTGCCAGCACCCCACAGGGCGACGAGCAGTACTTC.

The V call is TRBV15, the J call TRBJ2-2; the match to TRBD1 covers 8 bases. J was trimmed by 5 bases and V by 0 bases; bases with no gene match: 8. The CDR3 consists of 17 residues. Looked up from germline, CDR1 is LNHNV and CDR2 is YYDKDF (reference sequence). In DNA form, the CDR3 reads TGTGCCACCAGCAGAGATTCAAGGACAGGGTCGACCGGGGAGCTGTTTTTT. Translating it yields CATSRDSRTGSTGELFF.

This chain uses TRBV12-3 or TRBV12-4 with TRBJ1-2, with TRBD1 as a possible D gene (5 bases). The V and J ends lost 7 bases and 2 bases respectively, with 11 bases between them. CDR3 length equals 13 residues. The DNA of the CDR3 is TGTGCCAGCACAGAACAGGAGAACTATGGCTACACCTTC. It yields the protein CASTEQENYGYTF.

This clone came up once. The genes are TRBV6-6 and TRBJ2-1; 13 bases match TRBD2. Trimming cost V 2 bases and J 6 bases; bases outside gene matches: 1. CDR3 size: 15 residues. Per germline, CDR1 MNHNY and CDR2 SVGAGI (reference sequence). This chain's CDR3 is CASSYRLAGGNEQFF. In DNA, the CDR3 is TGTGCCAGCAGTTACAGACTAGCGGGAGGCAATGAGCAGTTCTTC.

The chain combines TRBV4-1 with TRBJ2-5, with D possibly matching TRBD2 (5 bases). Germline loops: CDR1 MGHRA, CDR2 YSYEKL. Trimming cost V 3 bases and J 2 bases, with 16 bases left between them. This CDR3 is 16 amino acids long. DNA for the CDR3: TGCGCCAGCAGCCAGACCCCTCCAGGAGGTCAAGAGACCCAGTACTTC. Its protein product is CASSQTPPGGQETQYF.

V is TRBV13 and J is TRBJ1-1, with 8 positions matching TRBD1. CDR3 size: 13 residues. V dropped 4 bases and J dropped 9; count of bases not matched to a gene: 7. Looked up from germline, CDR1 is PRHDT and CDR2 is FYEKMQ (reference sequence). The CDR3 DNA reads TGTGCCAGCAGCTCTTTACAGGGGGGTAAAGCTTTCTTT. Residues: CASSSLQGGKAFF.

This clone was observed a few times. This chain uses TRBV24-1 with TRBJ1-1; a possible D gene is TRBD1 (5 bases). This CDR3 has 12 amino acids. Germline CDR1 is KGHDR and CDR2 is SFDVKD. V lost 6 bases and J lost 3, with 7 bases in between. The CDR3 DNA reads TGTGCCACCAGTCAAGGGGACACTGAAGCTTTCTTT. This codes for CATSQGDTEAFF.

The V and J genes are TRBV19 and TRBJ2-1; the D is unclear. The V end was cut by 1 base, the J end by 9 bases, with 7 bases between. This CDR3 has 12 residues. Germline CDR1 and CDR2: LNHDA and SQIVND (reference sequence). CDR3 in DNA: TGTGCCAGTAGTATAGGACAAGGTGAGCAGTTCTTC. The encoded protein is CASSIGQGEQFF.

V is TRBV30 and J is TRBJ1-5, with TRBD1 as a possible D gene (6 bases). This CDR3 region has 13 residues. CDR1 is GTSNPN and CDR2 is SVGIG in the germline V gene (reference sequence). V lost 0 bases to trimming and J lost 6 bases, with 9 bases between them. The CDR3 here is CAWSVQGSQPQHF. CDR3 in DNA: TGTGCCTGGAGTGTACAGGGATCTCAGCCCCAGCATTTT.

J is TRBJ1-1 and V is TRBV5-5; D unresolved. This CDR3 contains 12 residues. V lost 0 bases and J lost 11, with 11 bases in between. CDR1 and CDR2 (germline): SGHKS, YYEKEE (reference sequence). The CDR3 protein is CASSLGGQDAFF. DNA for the CDR3: TGTGCCAGCAGCTTGGGCGGGCAGGACGCTTTCTTT. The full variable domain, in which reference TRBV5-5 and TRBJ1-1 provide the parts outside the CDR3, is DAGVTQSPTHLIKTRGQQVTLRCSPISGHKSVSWYQQVLGQGPQFIFQYYEKEERGRGNFPDRFSARQFPNYSSELNVNALLLGDSALYLCASSLGGQDAFFGQGTRLTVV.

The chain employs TRBV9 and TRBJ2-3; no definite D call. Germline V gene lookup returns CDR1 SGDLS and CDR2 YYNGEE. The CDR3 totals 14 residues. Trimming took 3 bases from V and 2 from J, leaving 10 bases between them. CDR3 sequence (DNA): TGTGCCAGCAGCGAACAGCTAACCACAGATACGCAGTATTTT. Translating it yields CASSEQLTTDTQYF.

Notes on this clone: Additional DNA sequences in this sample encode the identical CDR3. The chain is built from TRBV5-1 and TRBJ1-1; no clear D. The germline V and J ends were trimmed by 1 base and 3 bases, with 7 bases remaining between them. CDR1 and CDR2 (germline): SGHRS, YFSETQ. This CDR3 is built from 13 residues. CDR3 DNA sequence: TGCGCCAGCAGCTTGAAGTTAGACACTGAAGCTTTCTTT. Amino acid sequence: CASSLKLDTEAFF.

The chain combines TRBV6-1 with TRBJ1-5; no clear D. The V gene lost 2 bases and the J gene lost 11 bases, with 10 bases spanning the gap. The CDR3 runs to 12 residues. CDR1 MNHNS and CDR2 SASEGT come from the germline V gene. CDR3 in amino acids: CASSEPPLSQHF. The CDR3 nucleotides read TGTGCCAGCAGTGAACCCCCCTTGTCCCAGCATTTT.

The chain combines TRBV7-8 with TRBJ1-3; D ambiguous. The CDR3 contains 17 residues. Trimming removed 1 base at V and 0 bases at J, with 13 bases between. CDR1 is SGHVS, CDR2 FQNEAQ, per germline. The CDR3 DNA is TGTGCCAGCAGCTTAGGGACCGGGAGAAACTCTGGAAACACCATATATTTT. Amino acid sequence: CASSLGTGRNSGNTIYF.